Reported below is one T cell receptor beta chain. The antigen is unknown. The sample belongs to a study of T cell responses to AZD1222 COVID-19 vaccine. The study's findings and limits: White British ancestry dominated among donors, who included more females, and clonal diversity was possibly underestimated.

Data came from immunoSEQ multiplex PCR; TCRdb stores just in-frame clones and leaves some out. The sample lists under 200,000 clones, more than 80% occurring once. V was cut by 6 bases and J by 8 bases, with 13 bases left in between. CDR3 length: 13 residues. Germline-derived CDR1 and CDR2 are SGHTA and FQGNSA. The sample was peripheral blood, taken on day 0 of AZD1222 vaccination. This chain connects TRBV7-2 to TRBJ1-4; maybe TRBD1 (5 bases). The TCR was taken from an adult in good health. The DNA of the CDR3 is TGTGCCAGCAGGGTGATCGGGGGGGAAAAACTGTTTTTT. Amino acids: CASRVIGGEKLFF.